This T cell receptor beta chain appears in the sequencing data of a study of identical twins. TCRdb itself ran the 5' RACE reads through MiXCR, one entry per CDR3 protein. The profile shows nearly 900,000 distinct CDR3 sequences, roughly an eighth of them singletons. The length of the CDR3 is 14 residues. The V end was cut by 5 bases, the J end by 5 bases, with 13 bases between. CDR1 is KGHDR and CDR2 is SFDVKD in the germline V gene. Findings and caveats of the study: There was an excess of low generation probability in the out-of-frame alpha sequences that twins shared. Beta clonotypes that were abundant in cord blood contained fewer insertions, a pattern absent from memory repertoires.

This clonotype was counted a few times. Its cognate antigen is unknown. These data also featured in a second study, about yellow fever vaccine responses in identical twins.

The chain combines TRBV24-1 with TRBJ2-3; D ambiguous. Sequenced material: PBMCs. This sequence was found in a woman younger than 35 in good health. The CDR3 loop reads CATSAQPKGDTQYF. The CDR3, as DNA: TGTGCCACCAGTGCCCAACCGAAGGGAGATACGCAGTATTTT.